One and the same sample provided the 16 T cell receptor beta chains below, sequenced in a study of blood T cell repertoires in COVID-19. TCRdb keeps only in-frame clones here, not all; method: immunoSEQ multiplex PCR. The sample carries 120,000 or so clones, roughly 72% recorded once. The sample was peripheral blood. These receptors originate from a man in his sixties with acute or convalescent COVID-19.

J is TRBJ2-7 and V is TRBV5-1; TRBD2 agrees at 9 bases. Germline V CDR1 and CDR2: SGHRS, YFSETQ. The V gene end was trimmed by 5 bases and the J gene end by 0 bases; junction bases not matched to a gene: 6. This CDR3 is built from 15 residues. The CDR3 sequence is CASRTSGSSSYEQYF. The DNA for the CDR3 is TGCGCCAGCAGAACTAGCGGGTCGAGCTCCTACGAGCAGTACTTC.

The V gene is TRBV30, the J gene TRBJ2-3, with D tentatively TRBD1 (6 bases). V lost 5 bases and J 3 bases, leaving 18 bases between the germline ends. The CDR3 has 15 amino acids. Germline V gene sequence: CDR1 GTSNPN, CDR2 SVGIG (reference sequence). CDR3 DNA: TGTGCCTGGGGAAAACCGACAGGTTTGACAGATACGCAGTATTTT. It translates to CAWGKPTGLTDTQYF. Together with reference TRBV30 and TRBJ2-3, the CDR3 gives the full variable domain: SQTIHQWPATLVQPVGSPLSLECTVEGTSNPNLYWYRQAAGRGLQLLFYSVGIGQISSEVPQNLSASRPQDRQFILSSKKLLLSDSGFYLCAWGKPTGLTDTQYFGPGTRLTVL.

This clone has only a few counts. The V and J genes are TRBV5-1 and TRBJ2-7, with 7 positions matching TRBD2. Per the germline V gene, CDR1 is SGHRS and CDR2 is YFSETQ. The ends lost 0 bases at V and 0 bases at J; junction bases unmatched: 9. CDR3 length: 17 residues. Here the CDR3 reads CASSLGSSGPSSYEQYF. The CDR3 DNA reads TGCGCCAGCAGCTTGGGCTCTAGCGGCCCAAGCTCCTACGAGCAGTACTTC. Full variable domain (missing parts from reference TRBV5-1 and TRBJ2-7): KAGVTQTPRYLIKTRGQQVTLSCSPISGHRSVSWYQQTPGQGLQFLFEYFSETQRNKGNFPGRFSGRQFSNSRSEMNVSTLELGDSALYLCASSLGSSGPSSYEQYFGPGTRLTVT.

J is TRBJ2-1 and V is TRBV25-1; TRBD2 matches at 14 bases. V was pared by 8 bases and J by 1 base, with 7 bases of the junction left unmatched. This CDR3 has 17 amino acids. Germline lookup yields CDR1 MGHDK and CDR2 SYGVNS. The CDR3 loop reads CASETSGGAASYNEQFF. The CDR3 bases are TGTGCCAGCGAGACTAGCGGGGGGGCGGCGTCCTACAATGAGCAGTTCTTC.

This chain connects TRBV28 to TRBJ1-5; D is unresolved. Germline V lookup: CDR1 MDHEN, CDR2 SYDVKM. The CDR3 sequence is 12 residues long. Trimming stripped 7 bases from V and 2 bases from J, with 6 bases between. The DNA for the CDR3 is TGTGCCAGCATTCGAGGCAATCAGCCCCAGCATTTT. Its translation is CASIRGNQPQHF.

V gene TRBV27 combines with J gene TRBJ2-5; D perhaps matches TRBD1 (5 bases). The CDR3 is made up of 16 amino acids. Germline V CDR1 and CDR2: MNHEY, SMNVEV (reference sequence). V was shortened by 5 bases and J by 2 bases, with 18 bases between the two germline ends. CDR3: CASSPSVGRRQETQYF. CDR3 in DNA: TGTGCCAGCAGTCCCTCGGTGGGGCGGCGGCAAGAGACCCAGTACTTC.

A single count supports this clone. DNA for the CDR3: TGTGCCAGCCGACGGGGGGGCGTCGATGAGCAGTTCTTC. Translation gives CASRRGGVDEQFF. This sequence joins TRBV12-3 or TRBV12-4 and TRBJ2-1, with 8 bases fitting TRBD2. The CDR3 has 13 residues. Germline trimming cut 8 bases from V and 8 bases from J; bases unmatched to any gene: 8.

This clone appeared a single time. DNA for the CDR3: TGTGCCAGTACGGAAGCGGGAGGAAAGACCCAGTACTTC. It translates to CASTEAGGKTQYF. The chain is built from TRBV6-5 and TRBJ2-5; 9 nucleotides agree with TRBD2. Germline V gene lookup returns CDR1 MNHEY and CDR2 SVGAGI. This CDR3 spans 13 amino acids. V shed 9 bases, J shed 6 bases, and the junction held 8 bases outside the gene matches.

This clone came up a few times. The J gene is TRBJ2-7, the V gene TRBV24-1, with D possibly matching TRBD1 (5 bases). The germline V and J ends were trimmed by 3 bases and 4 bases, with 6 bases remaining between them. This CDR3 contains 12 residues. Per the germline V gene, CDR1 is KGHDR and CDR2 is SFDVKD. The chain's CDR3 is CATSDRGYEQYF. CDR3 nucleotides: TGTGCCACCAGTGATAGGGGTTACGAGCAGTACTTC.

The chain carries TRBV6-6 and TRBJ2-7; a weak D match, TRBD2 (6 bases). Between the trimmed V and J ends, which lost 6 bases and 3 bases, there was a span of 21 bases. This CDR3 is 16 amino acids long. Germline loops: CDR1 MNHNY, CDR2 SVGAGI (reference sequence). CDR3 region: CASRLSLGSGGYEQYF. CDR3 coding DNA: TGTGCCAGCAGGTTATCATTGGGCTCCGGGGGCTACGAGCAGTACTTC.

The V and J genes are TRBV6-2 or TRBV6-3 and TRBJ1-1; no clear D. The V and J ends lost 5 bases and 1 base respectively, with 17 bases between them. Per germline, CDR1 MNHEY and CDR2 SVGEGT. CDR3 length equals 16 residues. CDR3 sequence reads: CASSKPPRRGNTEAFF. CDR3 DNA sequence: TGTGCCAGCAGTAAACCCCCGAGACGGGGGAACACTGAAGCTTTCTTT.

V and J are TRBV7-9 and TRBJ2-3; 10 positions agree with TRBD2. The CDR3 extends over 16 amino acids. J gave up 4 bases and V 7 bases, and 11 bases lay outside the gene matches. The germline V gene encodes CDR1 SEHNR and CDR2 FQNEAQ (reference sequence). DNA for the CDR3: TGTGCCAGCACCAAAGGCCTAGCGGGAGCCGCAGATACGCAGTATTTT. Protein product: CASTKGLAGAADTQYF.

This chain links TRBV6-1 with TRBJ1-1; D possibly corresponds to TRBD1 (5 bases). The germline V gene encodes CDR1 MNHNS and CDR2 SASEGT. This CDR3 has 15 residues. The V end lost 3 bases, the J end lost 1 base, and 12 bases lay between the germline ends. DNA of the CDR3: TGTGCCAGCAGTGATTGGGGGGAAGGGAACACTGAAGCTTTCTTT. It translates to CASSDWGEGNTEAFF.

The CDR3 DNA reads TGTGCCAGCTTAAGGGACAGTGCCTACGAGCAGTACTTC. Amino acid sequence: CASLRDSAYEQYF. The chain uses TRBV12-3 or TRBV12-4 and TRBJ2-7; 7 bases agree with TRBD1. The CDR3 contains 13 residues. The junction had 6 bases not matched to a gene; V was cut back by 8 bases and J by 2 bases.

This clone was detected many times. Written as DNA, the CDR3 is TGTGCCACCAGTGATGGCCCCTTTTCGAGACAGGGCAGCAATCAGCCCCAGCATTTT. It translates to CATSDGPFSRQGSNQPQHF. The chain recombines TRBV24-1 with TRBJ1-5; 7 nucleotides match TRBD1. Trimming at V came to 3 bases and at J to 1 base, leaving 14 bases not matched to a gene. Germline V CDR1 and CDR2: KGHDR, SFDVKD. The CDR3 consists of 19 residues.

Only one count was recorded for this clone. This chain connects TRBV5-1 to TRBJ1-1; D is unclear. V was shortened by 1 base and J by 2 bases, with 9 bases between the two germline ends. CDR3 length: 14 amino acids. CDR1 is SGHRS, CDR2 YFSETQ, per germline. The CDR3 DNA reads TGCGCCAGCAGCTTGAATCCAGGTAACACTGAAGCTTTCTTT. Amino acids: CASSLNPGNTEAFF.